A selection of T cell receptor beta chains follows, all from one sample in a study of blood T cell repertoires in COVID-19. Produced via immunoSEQ multiplex PCR; TCRdb's table is partial and in-frame only. The sample lists hundreds of thousands of clones; roughly 89% were seen once. The sequencing input was peripheral blood. Receptors were obtained from a man aged 35 to 55 with acute or convalescent COVID-19. Each CDR3 is given with its conserved first and last residue. D genes are given only for firm matches. Clone size appears in some rows only: once, few, many, or a class for an expanded clone.

D gene	J gene	clone size	V gene	CDR3 DNA	CDR3 protein
.	TRBJ2-7	.	TRBV7-2	TGTGCCAGCAGCTTAGTCCGCCAAGGGGGGACAGCGAACTACGAGCAGTACTTC	CASSLVRQGGTANYEQYF
.	TRBJ1-2	.	TRBV18	TGTGCCAGCTCACCACGTTACGGCACCTCGGAGGATGGCTACACCTTC	CASSPRYGTSEDGYTF
.	TRBJ2-1	.	TRBV14	TGTGCCAGCAGCCAAGATCGGCAGGGAGAGCAGTTCTTC	CASSQDRQGEQFF
.	TRBJ2-7	.	TRBV18	TGTGCCAGCTCCCGGGGAATGGGCGAGCAGTACTTC	CASSRGMGEQYF
.	TRBJ2-1	.	TRBV6-5	TGTGCCAGCAGCAACCGGGAGCAGTTCTTC	CASSNREQFF
.	TRBJ2-2	.	TRBV10-1	TGCGCCAGCAGTGAGTCCCCCAGGGTGAACACCGGGGAGCTGTTTTTT	CASSESPRVNTGELFF
TRBD1	TRBJ1-1	few	TRBV5-4	TGTGCCAGCAGCTTTACAGGGGACAACACTGAAGCTTTCTTT	CASSFTGDNTEAFF
.	TRBJ1-2	.	TRBV5-4	TGTGCCAGCAGCTTGGGGGGAGGGGCCTTGAATGGCTACACCTTC	CASSLGGGALNGYTF
.	TRBJ1-1	.	TRBV3-1/TRBV3-2	TGTGCCAGCAGCCTCAGGGTTCCCACTGAAGCTTTCTTT	CASSLRVPTEAFF
.	TRBJ1-2	.	TRBV5-8	TGTGCCAGCAGCCTAGAGATCAGAGCTAACTATGGCTACACCTTC	CASSLEIRANYGYTF
TRBD1	TRBJ1-2	.	TRBV19	TGTGCCAGTACCCTACTGGACAGGGGGCATGGCTACACCTTC	CASTLLDRGHGYTF
TRBD2	TRBJ2-7	.	TRBV4-2	TGTGCCAGCAGCCCTGGGACTAGCGTTGCCTACGAGCAGTACTTC	CASSPGTSVAYEQYF
TRBD2	TRBJ2-4	.	TRBV9	TGTGCCAGCAGCGTGGGAGGGTTTGCCAAAAACATTCAGTACTTC	CASSVGGFAKNIQYF
.	TRBJ1-1	.	TRBV4-1	TGCGCCAGCAGCCAAACAGACCGGGCCAACGGGGGAGCTTTCTTT	CASSQTDRANGGAFF
.	TRBJ1-2	.	TRBV12-3/TRBV12-4	TGTGCCAGCAGACTGGGGCCTGGGCTTTTCTACGCCTTC	CASRLGPGLFYAF
.	TRBJ1-5	.	TRBV19	TGTGCCAGTAAGAAAGGCTTAGGAGGCAATCAGCCCCAGCATTTT	CASKKGLGGNQPQHF